A selection of T cell receptor beta chains follows, all from one sample in a study of blood T cell repertoires in COVID-19. Profiling relied on immunoSEQ multiplex PCR, and the TCRdb table lists in-frame clones only, not all of them. The sample records roughly 40,000 clones, approximately 80% being singletons. Sequencing was carried out using peripheral blood. Receptor source: a man in his sixties or seventies with acute or convalescent COVID-19. Each CDR3 is given without its conserved first and last residue. Each record gives: CDR3 protein, V gene, clone size, J gene. Where a row states a size, it is once, few, many or the class of an expanded clone; other rows omit it.

CDR3aa: SVRGRNGYT; v_gene: TRBV29-1; abundance: .; j_gene: TRBJ1-2
CDR3aa: ASSMASGGPRY; v_gene: TRBV19; abundance: once; j_gene: TRBJ2-4
CDR3aa: ASSLGPGKHQPQH; v_gene: TRBV13; abundance: .; j_gene: TRBJ1-5
CDR3aa: ASSLMGQGYGYT; v_gene: TRBV7-9; abundance: .; j_gene: TRBJ1-2
CDR3aa: ASSIDRGYYGYT; v_gene: TRBV19; abundance: .; j_gene: TRBJ1-2
CDR3aa: ASSEHRQGPYGYT; v_gene: TRBV21-1; abundance: .; j_gene: TRBJ1-2
CDR3aa: ASRPHARDRGSSYNSPLH; v_gene: TRBV28; abundance: .; j_gene: TRBJ1-6
CDR3aa: ASSVLPGGDEQY; v_gene: TRBV9; abundance: .; j_gene: TRBJ2-7
CDR3aa: ASSLTWNTGELF; v_gene: TRBV7-7; abundance: .; j_gene: TRBJ2-2
CDR3aa: ASSPEASYEQY; v_gene: TRBV6-5; abundance: .; j_gene: TRBJ2-7
CDR3aa: ASSSIWGGPAPLH; v_gene: TRBV7-2; abundance: .; j_gene: TRBJ1-6
CDR3aa: ASSLSSRGNTEAF; v_gene: TRBV28; abundance: once; j_gene: TRBJ1-1
CDR3aa: ASSAGQRNQPQH; v_gene: TRBV19; abundance: .; j_gene: TRBJ1-5
CDR3aa: ASSLDDSVKTQY; v_gene: TRBV5-4; abundance: .; j_gene: TRBJ2-5
CDR3aa: ASSARGGNTEAF; v_gene: TRBV10-2; abundance: .; j_gene: TRBJ1-1
CDR3aa: ASSLTGDNTDTQY; v_gene: TRBV5-1; abundance: .; j_gene: TRBJ2-3
CDR3aa: ASSLGSTGTGTEAF; v_gene: TRBV7-8; abundance: .; j_gene: TRBJ1-1
CDR3aa: ASSGTSTGELF; v_gene: TRBV6-4; abundance: .; j_gene: TRBJ2-2
CDR3aa: ASSSGTSGVSQETQY; v_gene: TRBV7-3; abundance: .; j_gene: TRBJ2-5
CDR3aa: ASSSGAGLNHGYT; v_gene: TRBV5-1; abundance: .; j_gene: TRBJ1-2
CDR3aa: ASSPPRGGYGYT; v_gene: TRBV11-2; abundance: .; j_gene: TRBJ1-2
CDR3aa: ASSLGTGAGGETQY; v_gene: TRBV5-1; abundance: .; j_gene: TRBJ2-5